The 15 T cell receptor beta chains below all came from one sample that was sequenced in a study of T-cell reconstitution after alpha-beta-depleted transplantation in children. It was with unique molecular identifiers that the TCRbeta library was prepared. TCRdb reanalysed the PCR reads using MiXCR and keeps one entry per CDR3 protein. The sample records over 100,000 distinct CDR3 sequences, approximately 6% being singletons. Sequenced here: PBMCs, mostly from graft donor cells, sampled 60 days after TCRalphabeta/CD19-depleted stem cell transplant. These receptors came from a female patient aged 2-10 years who had a stem cell transplant for Fanconi anemia, so the T cells may come from the graft donor.

The chain combines TRBV27 with TRBJ1-2; D is ambiguous. The length of the CDR3 is 14 residues. CDR1 MNHEY and CDR2 SMNVEV come from the germline V gene (reference sequence). Between the trimmed V and J ends, which lost 1 base and 5 bases, there was a span of 11 bases. Here the CDR3 DNA reads TGTGCCAGCAGTTTATTTCCGTCAGAGTATGGCTACACCTTC. Its translation: CASSLFPSEYGYTF.

This sequence joins TRBV5-5 and TRBJ1-1, with D unclear. Germline assignment: CDR1 SGHKS and CDR2 YYEKEE (reference sequence). V lost 4 bases and J lost 1, with 14 bases in between. This CDR3 comprises 15 residues. The CDR3 DNA reads as TGTGCCAGCAGCATTCCCGGTTCGAGGAACACTGAAGCTTTCTTT. This sequence encodes CASSIPGSRNTEAFF.

This clonotype was found a few times. V and J are TRBV25-1 and TRBJ2-1; 11 positions match TRBD1. In germline, CDR1 is MGHDK, CDR2 SYGVNS. The CDR3 spans 14 residues. V trimming: 10 bases; J trimming: 3 bases; junction bases outside the gene matches: 5. The CDR3 sequence is CAIGTGGYYNEQFF. In DNA form, the CDR3 reads TGTGCCATCGGGACAGGGGGGTACTACAATGAGCAGTTCTTC.

This clonotype has at least ten counts. The CDR3 DNA reads as TGTGCCACCAGTGATCCAAACCCTAGCGGGCCTACCTCCTACAATGAGCAGTTCTTC. This translates into CATSDPNPSGPTSYNEQFF. The chain joins TRBV24-1 to TRBJ2-1; 8 bases line up with TRBD2. Germline V gene data show CDR1 as KGHDR and CDR2 as SFDVKD. The CDR3 totals 19 residues. V was clipped by 3 bases and J by 0 bases; unmatched bases: 12.

On this clonotype itself: A much larger clonotype is one base distant, so this may be a read error. The chain uses TRBV20-1 and TRBJ2-3; D might be TRBD2 (5 bases). This CDR3 is 12 amino acids long. Deletions cut 4 bases from V and 8 bases from J, with 13 bases between. Germline lookup yields CDR1 DFQATT and CDR2 SNEGSKA (reference sequence). This CDR3 is CSANRGPGTQYF. CDR3 in DNA: TGCAGTGCTAACCGCGGGCCAGGTACGCAGTATTTT.

The CDR3 bases are TGCGCCAGCAGCTTGCTGTTGAACACTGAAGCTTTCTTT. As protein: CASSLLLNTEAFF. The J gene is TRBJ1-1, the V gene TRBV5-1; D remains ambiguous. This CDR3 has 13 residues. The V end lost 1 base, the J end lost 0 bases, and 4 bases lay between the germline ends. Germline V CDR1 and CDR2: SGHRS, YFSETQ.

This clonotype appeared many times. The V call is TRBV20-1, the J call TRBJ2-7; D remains ambiguous. Germline CDR1 reads DFQATT; CDR2 reads SNEGSKA (reference sequence). The V end was cut by 6 bases, the J end by 1 base, with 10 bases between. There are 12 residues in the CDR3. DNA for the CDR3: TGCAGTGCCCCGTTCGGTTCCTACGAGCAGTACTTC. Amino acid sequence: CSAPFGSYEQYF.

This clonotype occurred many times. The J gene is TRBJ2-5, the V gene TRBV30; D is uncertain. The germline V and J ends were trimmed by 3 bases and 0 bases, with 5 bases remaining between them. Per the germline V gene, CDR1 is GTSNPN and CDR2 is SVGIG (reference sequence). This CDR3 has 12 amino acids. CDR3 amino acids: CAWRGNQETQYF. DNA of the CDR3: TGTGCCTGGAGAGGGAACCAAGAGACCCAGTACTTC.

In its sample, this clonotype was seen many times. The V and J genes are TRBV7-6 and TRBJ1-5; D not resolved. The CDR3 is made up of 14 amino acids. Germline CDR1 and CDR2: SGHVS and FNYEAQ. V lost 2 bases to trimming and J lost 8 bases, with 13 bases between them. The CDR3 DNA follows: TGTGCCAGCAGCTTAATGGCGGGGATGGAGCCCCAGCATTTT. This sequence encodes CASSLMAGMEPQHF.

The chain combines TRBV5-1 with TRBJ2-3, with D maybe TRBD1 (6 bases). This CDR3 is built from 13 residues. Germline V gene data show CDR1 as SGHRS and CDR2 as YFSETQ. V dropped 3 bases and J dropped 4 bases, with 9 bases sitting between them. The CDR3 DNA reads as TGCGCCAGCAGCTCGACAGGAGCAGATACGCAGTATTTT. Translation: CASSSTGADTQYF.

This clonotype was counted only a few times. The chain is built from TRBV5-1 and TRBJ2-5, with unresolved D. CDR1 is SGHRS and CDR2 is YFSETQ in the germline V gene. Trimming left V 4 bases short and J 0 bases short, with 10 bases between. The CDR3 length is 14 residues. The chain's CDR3 is CASSPGRYQETQYF. In DNA form, the CDR3 reads TGCGCCAGCAGCCCCGGCAGGTACCAAGAGACCCAGTACTTC.

In its sample, this clonotype was seen many times. The V gene is TRBV10-3, the J gene TRBJ2-3, with D perhaps matching TRBD1 (6 bases). The CDR3 consists of 14 residues. The V end was cut by 3 bases, the J end by 1 base, with 8 bases between. The germline V gene encodes CDR1 ENHRY and CDR2 SYGVKD. The chain's CDR3 is CAISEQGGTDTQYF. DNA for the CDR3: TGTGCCATCAGTGAACAGGGTGGCACAGATACGCAGTATTTT.

At least ten counts were recorded for this clonotype. The chain combines TRBV7-2 with TRBJ2-1; TRBD2 agrees at 7 bases. V shed 7 bases and J 6 bases; nucleotides not matched to a gene: 9. The CDR3 sequence is 14 residues long. Germline assignment: CDR1 SGHTA and CDR2 FQGNSA. The CDR3 here is CASTRDWGGNEQFF. Written as DNA, the CDR3 is TGTGCCAGCACCCGAGATTGGGGGGGCAATGAGCAGTTCTTC.

This clonotype was seen repeatedly, ten times or more. V gene TRBV28 combines with J gene TRBJ2-3, with TRBD1 as a possible D gene (7 bases). Germline values: CDR1 MDHEN, CDR2 SYDVKM. This CDR3 has 13 amino acids. V lost 2 bases and J 9 bases, leaving 12 bases between the germline ends. CDR3 nucleotide sequence: TGTGCCAGCAGTTTACTCCAGGGGGGCACGCAGTATTTT. Amino acid sequence: CASSLLQGGTQYF.

The CDR3 DNA follows: TGCAGTGCTAGAGATCGCAGGGGGTCTGGAAACACCATATATTTT. Amino acids: CSARDRRGSGNTIYF. The chain employs TRBV20-1 and TRBJ1-3, with 7 bases matching TRBD1. In germline, CDR1 is DFQATT, CDR2 SNEGSKA (reference sequence). CDR3 length equals 15 residues. The V gene end was trimmed by 0 bases and the J gene end by 1 base; junction bases not matched to a gene: 3.